The 23 T cell receptor beta chains listed next were all sequenced from one sample in a study of neoadjuvant anti-PD-1 for oral cavity cancer. Noted time point: after neoadjuvant nivolumab, at surgical resection. Some clones are missing from TCRdb's copy, which holds only in-frame ones; the method was immunoSEQ multiplex PCR. Counted here are about 13,000 clones, roughly 70% occurring once; the ten biggest clones make up around 3.3%. The input for sequencing was PBMCs, taken after nivolumab (anti-PD-1) treatment. The source of these receptors is a person aged 40 to 85 with oral cavity squamous cell carcinoma.

The rearrangement joins TRBV19 to TRBJ1-5; the D is unclear. The CDR3 is 19 amino acids. CDR1 and CDR2 (germline): LNHDA, SQIVND (reference sequence). V lost 3 bases and J lost 0, with 21 bases in between. The CDR3 region has the DNA TGTGCCAGTAGTATCTACATTGTTCTAAGTTCGCCTAGCAATCAGCCCCAGCATTTT. Its protein product is CASSIYIVLSSPSNQPQHF.

This clone was found a few times. The V gene is TRBV19, the J gene TRBJ1-2, with 7 bases matching TRBD1. The CDR3 extends over 13 amino acids. V dropped 8 bases and J dropped 3; count of bases not matched to a gene: 6. Per germline, CDR1 LNHDA and CDR2 SQIVND (reference sequence). In nucleotides, the CDR3 is TGTGCCAGTGCAGACCAGGGGGACTATGGCTACACCTTC. This encodes CASADQGDYGYTF. Based on the CDR3 plus reference TRBV19 and TRBJ1-2, the full variable domain is DGGITQSPKYLFRKEGQNVTLSCEQNLNHDAMYWYRQDPGQGLRLIYYSQIVNDFQKGDIAEGYSVSREKKESFPLTVTSAQKNPTAFYLCASADQGDYGYTFGSGTRLTVV.

The chain combines TRBV11-2 with TRBJ1-1, with no clear D. Trimming removed 1 base from V and 0 bases from J, with 9 bases in between. CDR1 SGHAT and CDR2 FQNNGV come from the germline V gene. The CDR3 totals 15 residues. The CDR3 loop reads CASSLGGTMNTEAFF. CDR3 DNA sequence: TGTGCCAGCAGCTTAGGGGGTACGATGAACACTGAAGCTTTCTTT. The full variable domain, its missing parts supplied by reference TRBV11-2 and TRBJ1-1, is EAGVAQSPRYKIIEKRQSVAFWCNPISGHATLYWYQQILGQGPKLLIQFQNNGVVDDSQLPKDRFSAERLKGVDSTLKIQPAKLEDSAVYLCASSLGGTMNTEAFFGQGTRLTVV.

The sample holds one count of this clone. This chain links TRBV25-1 with TRBJ2-1, with D unresolved. The CDR3 is 12 amino acids. Trimming removed 4 bases from V and 15 bases from J, with 16 bases in between. Looked up from germline, CDR1 is MGHDK and CDR2 is SYGVNS. CDR3 bases: TGTGCCAGCAGTGGCCCCTCCGGGCGCCCGTTCTTC. As protein: CASSGPSGRPFF.

The chain couples TRBV4-1 to TRBJ2-2; TRBD1 agrees at 7 bases. The CDR3 covers 17 residues. CDR1 and CDR2 (germline): MGHRA, YSYEKL. The ends lost 3 bases at V and 3 bases at J; junction bases unmatched: 10. The CDR3 bases are TGCGCCAGCAGCCAGGGTCCACAGGGGTCTGACACCGGGGAGCTGTTTTTT. Protein product: CASSQGPQGSDTGELFF.

The chain has TRBV6-1 and TRBJ1-5; 8 nucleotides align to TRBD1. The CDR3 length is 15 residues. The trim removed 4 bases at V and 2 bases at J, leaving 4 bases unmatched. Germline loops: CDR1 MNHNS, CDR2 SASEGT. CDR3 in amino acids: CASSAGQGGNQPQHF. The CDR3 region has the DNA TGTGCCAGCAGTGCCGGACAGGGCGGCAATCAGCCCCAGCATTTT.

V gene TRBV5-6 combines with J gene TRBJ1-3, with 7 bases that match TRBD1. Unmatched junction bases numbered 9, after V lost 6 bases and J lost 0 bases. The CDR3 runs 16 residues. Germline V gene lookup returns CDR1 SGHDT and CDR2 YYEEEE. In DNA, the CDR3 is TGTGCCAGCAAATTGGAGACAGGGAACTCTGGAAACACCATATATTTT. Translation: CASKLETGNSGNTIYF.

This chain joins TRBV6-5 and TRBJ1-1; the D is unclear. V was shortened by 5 bases and J by 4 bases, with 8 bases between the two germline ends. From germline, CDR1 is MNHEY and CDR2 SVGAGI. This CDR3 is built from 12 residues. The DNA for the CDR3 is TGTGCCAGCAGTAGACCGGGCACTGAAGCTTTCTTT. Amino acid sequence: CASSRPGTEAFF.

The V call is TRBV9, the J call TRBJ2-1, with 7 bases aligning to TRBD2. The germline gives CDR1 SGDLS, CDR2 YYNGEE. CDR3 length equals 15 residues. Trimming cost V 2 bases and J 1 base; bases outside gene matches: 3. The CDR3, as DNA: TGTGCCAGCAGCGTTACTAGCGCGTCCTACAATGAGCAGTTCTTC. Translating gives CASSVTSASYNEQFF.

This sequence joins TRBV27 and TRBJ2-1; D unclear. V was trimmed by 3 bases and J by 1 base, leaving 10 bases between them. Germline V gene sequence: CDR1 MNHEY, CDR2 SMNVEV (reference sequence). The CDR3 extends over 15 amino acids. This CDR3 is CASSFVDKSYNEQFF. The CDR3, as DNA: TGTGCCAGCAGTTTCGTTGACAAATCCTACAATGAGCAGTTCTTC.

The V gene is TRBV5-6, the J gene TRBJ1-5; no firm D call. V was clipped by 1 base and J by 6 bases, with 11 bases between them. The CDR3 sequence is 14 residues long. Germline V gene lookup returns CDR1 SGHDT and CDR2 YYEEEE. The CDR3 sequence is CASSLMGWSQPQHF. The DNA for the CDR3 is TGTGCCAGCAGCTTGATGGGGTGGAGTCAGCCCCAGCATTTT.

The chain links TRBV2 to TRBJ2-2, with TRBD2 matching 7 bases. Germline CDR1 SNHLY, CDR2 FYNNEI. CDR3 length: 14 residues. This CDR3 reads CAAGRDSRTGELFF. CDR3 bases: TGTGCAGCGGGGAGGGATAGTAGGACCGGGGAGCTGTTTTTT.

This chain links TRBV29-1 with TRBJ2-3, with 8 bases aligning to TRBD2. CDR1 is SQVTM, CDR2 ANQGSEA, per germline. V was pared by 5 bases and J by 9 bases, with 10 bases of the junction left unmatched. The CDR3 consists of 13 residues. CDR3: CSVLREGPMTQYF. The DNA of the CDR3 is TGCAGCGTTCTCCGGGAGGGTCCAATGACGCAGTATTTT.

A single count supports this clone. The J gene is TRBJ2-2, the V gene TRBV27; 10 bases agree with TRBD2. Trimming at V came to 3 bases and at J to 5 bases, leaving 6 bases not matched to a gene. Germline V gene sequence: CDR1 MNHEY, CDR2 SMNVEV (reference sequence). The CDR3 is made up of 16 amino acids. DNA for the CDR3: TGTGCCAGCAGTTTGCTAGCGGGAGTGGGAACCGGGGAGCTGTTTTTT. Translation: CASSLLAGVGTGELFF.

This clone appeared a single time. The V call is TRBV5-1, the J call TRBJ2-5; TRBD2 aligns across 8 bases. CDR1 is SGHRS and CDR2 is YFSETQ in the germline V gene. The CDR3 runs 16 residues. Losses at the gene ends were 4 bases for V and 1 base for J; bases not matched to a gene: 9. The CDR3 region is CASSPLPGGFQETQYF. Written as DNA, the CDR3 is TGCGCCAGCAGCCCTCTCCCGGGAGGGTTCCAAGAGACCCAGTACTTC.

In this sample, this clone turned up a few times. The J gene is TRBJ1-1, the V gene TRBV7-6; D perhaps matches TRBD1 (5 bases). The CDR3 consists of 13 residues. Germline V CDR1 and CDR2: SGHVS, FNYEAQ. Trimming pared 3 bases from V and 5 bases from J, leaving 10 bases between. CDR3 coding DNA: TGTGCCAGCAGCTTTGGGGGGGAGACTGAAGCTTTCTTT. Residues: CASSFGGETEAFF.

The chain recombines TRBV25-1 with TRBJ1-5; D is perhaps TRBD1 (5 bases). The CDR3 sequence is 13 residues long. Between the trimmed V and J ends, which lost 4 bases and 3 bases, there was a span of 7 bases. Germline lookup yields CDR1 MGHDK and CDR2 SYGVNS. CDR3 sequence reads: CASSVGVNQPQHF. The CDR3 nucleotides are TGTGCCAGCAGTGTAGGGGTCAATCAGCCCCAGCATTTT.

This clone is a singleton in its sample. This chain uses TRBV2 with TRBJ2-3; 12 nucleotides align to TRBD1. Germline lookup yields CDR1 SNHLY and CDR2 FYNNEI. V trimming: 3 bases; J trimming: 7 bases; junction bases outside the gene matches: 5. The CDR3 sequence is 15 residues long. CDR3 residues: CASSEGQGAIYTQYF. The CDR3 DNA reads as TGTGCCAGCAGTGAGGGACAGGGGGCTATATATACGCAGTATTTT.

This sequence joins TRBV6-1 and TRBJ2-2; D is unresolved. Trimming cost V 3 bases and J 3 bases, with 8 bases left between them. Germline-derived CDR1 and CDR2 are MNHNS and SASEGT. CDR3 length: 14 amino acids. The CDR3 DNA follows: TGTGCCAGCAGTGATGGTCCGGACACCGGGGAGCTGTTTTTT. Its translation: CASSDGPDTGELFF.

This chain joins TRBV14 and TRBJ2-7; weak D call: TRBD1 (6 bases). V was shortened by 6 bases and J by 2 bases, with 14 bases between the two germline ends. This CDR3 is built from 14 residues. The V gene's germline CDR1 is SGHDN and CDR2 FVKESK. The CDR3: CASSRTGSAYEQYF. CDR3 bases: TGTGCCAGCAGTCGAACAGGGTCGGCCTACGAGCAGTACTTC.

This clone was seen only once. The V gene is TRBV5-1, the J gene TRBJ2-1; D gene unclear. Per germline, CDR1 SGHRS and CDR2 YFSETQ. V lost 0 bases, J lost 6 bases, and 7 bases lay in between. The CDR3 is 13 amino acids. This CDR3 reads CASSLGVGNEQFF. The CDR3 DNA reads as TGCGCCAGCAGCTTGGGGGTAGGCAATGAGCAGTTCTTC.

The chain recombines TRBV15 with TRBJ2-2; 10 bases are shared with TRBD2. The CDR3 is 18 amino acids. With V trimmed by 0 bases and J by 7 bases, 11 bases remained unmatched. Germline CDR1 and CDR2: LNHNV and YYDKDF (reference sequence). DNA of the CDR3: TGTGCCACCAGCAGAGATGCGTCTAGCGGGAGTCGGAGCGGGGAGCTGTTTTTT. Translated: CATSRDASSGSRSGELFF.

This chain joins TRBV7-3 and TRBJ2-3; 7 bases align to TRBD2. V gave up 1 base and J gave up 5 bases; unmatched junction bases: 6. The CDR3 has 15 residues. Germline assignment: CDR1 SGHTA and CDR2 FQGTGA. The CDR3 region has the DNA TGTGCCAGCAGCTTAAGGGCGGGAGTTGGAGATACGCAGTATTTT. Residues: CASSLRAGVGDTQYF.